A single sample gave rise to the 9 T cell receptor beta chains below, sequenced in a study of cytomegalovirus exposure and HLA in healthy donors. Primers for the PCR totalled 60 Vbeta and 13 Jbeta. Only in-frame clones appear in the TCRdb table, and some are missing; sequencing was by immunoSEQ multiplex PCR. The sample shows about 140,000 clones, nearly 90% of them seen only once. The sequencing input was PBMCs. The source of these receptors is a woman aged 40 to 50 in good health and CMV-seronegative.

The genes are TRBV10-1 and TRBJ1-1; D is possibly TRBD1 (5 bases). This CDR3 spans 13 amino acids. Trimming removed 6 bases at V and 2 bases at J, with 10 bases between. Germline CDR1 WNHNN, CDR2 SYGVQD (reference sequence). CDR3 sequence (DNA): TGCGCCAGCAGATCCAGGGTTAACACTGAAGCTTTCTTT. The encoded protein is CASRSRVNTEAFF.

The chain has TRBV19 and TRBJ2-2; 9 bases agree with TRBD1. The CDR3 is 17 amino acids. The J segment lost 1 base and the V segment lost 5 bases, leaving 8 bases of the junction unmatched. Germline lookup yields CDR1 LNHDA and CDR2 SQIVND (reference sequence). This CDR3 reads CASSYGTGMLNTGELFF. Written as DNA, the CDR3 is TGTGCCAGTAGTTATGGGACAGGGATGTTGAACACCGGGGAGCTGTTTTTT.

The chain links TRBV7-2 to TRBJ2-4; a weak D match, TRBD2 (5 bases). Trimming shortened V by 2 bases and J by 11 bases, and 19 bases separated the two germline ends. This CDR3 region has 15 residues. CDR1 and CDR2 from the germline V gene are SGHTA and FQGNSA. The CDR3 DNA follows: TGTGCCAGCAGCTTAACGATCAGCGCTCGGGGTGTTCAGTACTTC. Translating gives CASSLTISARGVQYF.

This clone was observed once. The chain joins TRBV6-5 to TRBJ2-7; 8 bases map to TRBD1. The CDR3 sequence is 14 residues long. The germline gives CDR1 MNHEY, CDR2 SVGAGI. Unmatched junction bases numbered 5, after V lost 7 bases and J lost 0 bases. Here the CDR3 DNA reads TGTGCCAGCAAAATAGGACAGGGCTCCTACGAGCAGTACTTC. Translation gives CASKIGQGSYEQYF.

V gene TRBV4-1 combines with J gene TRBJ1-2; TRBD1 matches 8 bases. Germline CDR1 reads MGHRA; CDR2 reads YSYEKL. V was pared by 4 bases and J by 14 bases, with 9 bases of the junction left unmatched. This CDR3 region has 12 residues. DNA for the CDR3: TGCGCCAGCAGCCTAAAGACAGGGGTCCCTACCTTC. This encodes CASSLKTGVPTF.

The J gene is TRBJ1-2, the V gene TRBV6-1, with D hard to call. V lost 6 bases and J lost 5, with 4 bases in between. Germline lookup yields CDR1 MNHNS and CDR2 SASEGT. CDR3 length equals 10 residues. As DNA, the CDR3 is TGTGCCAGCAGGCGATATGGCTACACCTTC. Its protein product is CASRRYGYTF.

J is TRBJ2-3 and V is TRBV7-8; D may be TRBD2 (7 bases). The CDR3 consists of 15 residues. CDR1 and CDR2 from the germline V gene are SGHVS and FQNEAQ. V lost 9 bases and J lost 3, with 19 bases in between. The CDR3 coding sequence is TGTGCCAGTGGTTTAGGGGGGGGCTGGACAGATACGCAGTATTTT. Translating it yields CASGLGGGWTDTQYF. Filled out from reference TRBV7-8 and TRBJ2-3, the complete variable domain reads GAGVSQSPRYKVAKRGQDVALRCDPISGHVSLFWYQQALGQGPEFLTYFQNEAQLDKSGLPSDRFFAERPEGSVSTLKIQRTQQEDSAVYLCASGLGGGWTDTQYFGPGTRLTVL.

This clone has just one count. V and J are TRBV27 and TRBJ2-1; no clear D gene. V dropped 5 bases and J dropped 2 bases, with 10 bases sitting between them. The CDR3 has 14 amino acids. Per the germline V gene, CDR1 is MNHEY and CDR2 is SMNVEV (reference sequence). The CDR3 reads CASSEGVAYNEQFF. The CDR3, as DNA: TGTGCCAGCAGTGAAGGAGTCGCCTACAATGAGCAGTTCTTC.

The V call is TRBV28, the J call TRBJ1-1; 7 bases are a match to TRBD1. The ends lost 5 bases at V and 5 bases at J; junction bases unmatched: 20. Germline V gives CDR1 MDHEN, CDR2 SYDVKM. The CDR3 length is 18 residues. The CDR3 DNA is TGTGCCAGCAGTCTCCCTCTGGTCCGGAGAGGGGGCGGTACTGAAGCTTTCTTT. Protein product: CASSLPLVRRGGGTEAFF.